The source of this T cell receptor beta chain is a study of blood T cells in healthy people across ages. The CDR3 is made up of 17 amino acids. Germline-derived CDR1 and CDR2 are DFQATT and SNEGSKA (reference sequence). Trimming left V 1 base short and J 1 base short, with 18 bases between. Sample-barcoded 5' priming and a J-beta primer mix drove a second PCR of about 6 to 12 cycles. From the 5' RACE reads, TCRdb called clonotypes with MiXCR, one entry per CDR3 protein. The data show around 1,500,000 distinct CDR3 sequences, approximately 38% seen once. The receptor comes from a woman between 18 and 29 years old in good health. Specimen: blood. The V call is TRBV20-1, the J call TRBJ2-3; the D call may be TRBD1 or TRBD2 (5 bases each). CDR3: CSARVVLGTPRTDTQYF. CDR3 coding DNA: TGCAGTGCTAGAGTTGTCTTGGGGACCCCGCGCACAGATACGCAGTATTTT.